This TCR beta chain derives from a study of blood T cell repertoires in COVID-19. Data came from immunoSEQ multiplex PCR; TCRdb stores just in-frame clones and leaves some out. Of approximately 470,000 clones in the sample, approximately 85% were seen once. Sequencing used peripheral blood. The sequence derives from a human donor in a cohort sampled during active COVID-19.

The CDR3 DNA sequence: TGTGCCAGCAGCTTCCGAGACAGGGGTTACGAGACCCAGTACTTC. Its translation: CASSFRDRGYETQYF. The genes are TRBV7-8 and TRBJ2-5; TRBD1 matches 8 bases. Germline V gives CDR1 SGHVS, CDR2 FQNEAQ. J gave up 5 bases and V 3 bases, and 8 bases lay outside the gene matches. The CDR3 is 15 amino acids.